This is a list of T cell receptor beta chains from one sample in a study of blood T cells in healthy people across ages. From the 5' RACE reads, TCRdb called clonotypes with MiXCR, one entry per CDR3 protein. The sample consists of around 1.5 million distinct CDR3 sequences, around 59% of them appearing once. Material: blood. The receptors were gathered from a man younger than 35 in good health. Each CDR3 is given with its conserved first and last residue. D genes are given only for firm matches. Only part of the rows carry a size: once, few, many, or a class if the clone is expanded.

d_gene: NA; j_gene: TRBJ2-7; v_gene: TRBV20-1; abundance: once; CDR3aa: CSAREGASKMWEQYF; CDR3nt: TGCAGTGCTAGAGAAGGGGCATCCAAAATGTGGGAGCAGTACTTC
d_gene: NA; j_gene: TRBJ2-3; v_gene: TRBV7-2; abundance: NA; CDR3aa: CASSLEVGGTDTQYF; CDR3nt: TGTGCCAGCAGCTTAGAAGTCGGGGGCACAGATACGCAGTATTTT
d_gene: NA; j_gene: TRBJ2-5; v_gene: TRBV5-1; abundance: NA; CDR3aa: CASRSSRGIGETQYF; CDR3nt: TGCGCCAGCAGGAGTAGCCGGGGTATAGGAGAGACCCAGTACTTC
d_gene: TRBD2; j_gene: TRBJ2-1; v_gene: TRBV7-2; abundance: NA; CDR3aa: CASSLARGGGIYNEQFF; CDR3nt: TGTGCCAGCAGCTTAGCGCGGGGCGGGGGAATCTACAATGAGCAGTTCTTC
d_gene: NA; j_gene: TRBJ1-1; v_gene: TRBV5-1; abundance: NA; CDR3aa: CASSLTGRETEAFF; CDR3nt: TGCGCCAGCAGCTTGACAGGGAGGGAAACTGAAGCTTTCTTT
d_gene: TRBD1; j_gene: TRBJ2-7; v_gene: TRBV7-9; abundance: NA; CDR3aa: CASSGDRGYYEQYF; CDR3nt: TGTGCCAGCAGCGGGGACAGGGGGTACTACGAGCAGTACTTC
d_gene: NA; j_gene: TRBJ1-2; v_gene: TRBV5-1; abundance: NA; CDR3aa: CASSLAPSISYGYTF; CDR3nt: TGCGCCAGCAGCTTGGCCCCTTCAATTTCCTATGGCTACACCTTC
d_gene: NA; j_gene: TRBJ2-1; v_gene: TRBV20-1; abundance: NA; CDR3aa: CSARPDTRGINNEQFF; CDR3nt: TGCAGTGCTAGACCCGACACTCGAGGGATAAACAATGAGCAGTTCTTC
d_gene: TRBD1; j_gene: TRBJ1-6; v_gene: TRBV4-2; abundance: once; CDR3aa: CASSQDRTGGSYSPLHF; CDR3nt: TGTGCCAGCAGCCAAGATAGAACAGGGGGCAGTTATTCACCCCTCCACTTT
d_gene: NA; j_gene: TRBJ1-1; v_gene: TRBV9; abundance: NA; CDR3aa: CASSVAGAGTEAFF; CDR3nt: TGTGCCAGCAGCGTAGCAGGGGCGGGCACTGAAGCTTTCTTT
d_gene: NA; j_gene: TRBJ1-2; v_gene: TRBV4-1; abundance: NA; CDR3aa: CASSQEWTERYGYTF; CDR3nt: TGCGCCAGCAGCCAAGAGTGGACTGAGCGCTATGGCTACACCTTC
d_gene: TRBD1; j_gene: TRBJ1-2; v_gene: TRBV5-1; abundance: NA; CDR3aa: CASSLDGQGVNYGYTF; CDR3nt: TGCGCCAGCAGCTTGGATGGACAGGGAGTCAACTATGGCTACACCTTC
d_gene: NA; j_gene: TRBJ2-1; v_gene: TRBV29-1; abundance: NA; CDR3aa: CSVGVGAFFYNEQFF; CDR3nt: TGCAGCGTTGGGGTGGGAGCCTTCTTCTACAATGAGCAGTTCTTC
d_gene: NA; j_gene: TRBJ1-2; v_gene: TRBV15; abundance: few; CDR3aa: CATSRGGVDRGYTF; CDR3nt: TGTGCCACCAGCAGAGGCGGAGTCGATAGGGGCTACACCTTC
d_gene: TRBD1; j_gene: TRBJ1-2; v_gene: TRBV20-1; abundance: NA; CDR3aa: CSAREGTGNYGYTF; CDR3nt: TGCAGTGCTAGAGAAGGGACAGGGAACTATGGCTACACCTTC
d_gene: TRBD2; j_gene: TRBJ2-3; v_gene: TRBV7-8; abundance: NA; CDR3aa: CASSLASGRHTQYF; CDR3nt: TGTGCCAGCAGCTTAGCTAGCGGGAGGCATACGCAGTATTTT
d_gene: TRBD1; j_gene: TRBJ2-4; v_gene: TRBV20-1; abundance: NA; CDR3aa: CSARGFRDSSVDWYF; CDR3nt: TGCAGTGCTAGAGGATTCCGGGACAGTTCGGTCGATTGGTACTTC
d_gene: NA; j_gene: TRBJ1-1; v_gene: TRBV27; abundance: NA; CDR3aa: CASSHPQGPFTEAFF; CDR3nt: TGTGCCAGCAGCCATCCTCAGGGTCCCTTCACTGAAGCTTTCTTT
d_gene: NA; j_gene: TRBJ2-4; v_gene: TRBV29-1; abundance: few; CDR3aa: CSVDSDRGTIQYF; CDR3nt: TGCAGCGTTGATTCGGACCGGGGGACCATTCAGTACTTC
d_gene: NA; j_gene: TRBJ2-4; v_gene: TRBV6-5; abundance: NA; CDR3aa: CASSYERGKEQYF; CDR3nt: TGTGCCAGCAGTTACGAACGGGGGAAAGAGCAGTACTTC
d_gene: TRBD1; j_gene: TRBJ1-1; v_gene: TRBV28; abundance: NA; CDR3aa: CASKLGQGSTEAFF; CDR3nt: TGTGCCAGCAAATTGGGACAGGGTTCTACTGAAGCTTTCTTT